Presented here are 19 T cell receptor beta chains from one specimen sequenced in a study of T-cell memory formation after mild COVID-19. Using its own MiXCR run on the 5' RACE reads, TCRdb lists one record per CDR3 protein. The sample lists a few hundred thousand distinct CDR3 sequences, under 25% occurring once. Material for sequencing was PBMCs or a T cell subset sorted from them (not recorded which). The receptors were gathered from a man aged 18 to 30 who had mild COVID-19 (a few samples of this study predate the infection). Cell type and time point are not known.

This clonotype turned up a few times. The chain links TRBV5-1 to TRBJ1-2, with TRBD1 identical over 8 bases. The trim removed 4 bases at V and 7 bases at J, leaving 9 bases unmatched. Germline V gene lookup returns CDR1 SGHRS and CDR2 YFSETQ. There are 14 residues in the CDR3. The CDR3 nucleotides are TGCGCCAGCAGCCGAGGACAGGGCGAGGGTGGCTACACCTTC. Translated, it gives CASSRGQGEGGYTF.

This clonotype was recorded a few times. This sequence joins TRBV11-2 and TRBJ2-5; 7 bases are shared with TRBD2. V lost 3 bases to trimming and J lost 5 bases; unmatched junction nucleotides: 6. Germline values: CDR1 SGHAT, CDR2 FQNNGV. The CDR3 loop spans 14 amino acids. The CDR3 sequence is CASSFVTSSETQYF. CDR3 coding DNA: TGTGCCAGCAGCTTCGTGACTAGCTCTGAGACCCAGTACTTC.

The chain couples TRBV28 to TRBJ2-3, with D maybe TRBD2 (6 bases). This CDR3 has 15 amino acids. CDR1 is MDHEN, CDR2 SYDVKM, per germline. Trimming removed 1 base from V and 0 bases from J, with 8 bases in between. CDR3 bases: TGTGCCAGCAGTTTATCGGGGGAGAGCACAGATACGCAGTATTTT. This codes for CASSLSGESTDTQYF. Full variable domain (rest looked up from reference TRBV28 and TRBJ2-3): DVKVTQSSRYLVKRTGEKVFLECVQDMDHENMFWYRQDPGLGLRLIYFSYDVKMKEKGDIPEGYSVSREKKERFSLILESASTNQTSMYLCASSLSGESTDTQYFGPGTRLTVL.

The gene calls are TRBV6-6 and TRBJ2-2; no clear D gene. The germline V gene encodes CDR1 MNHNY and CDR2 SVGAGI (reference sequence). Trimming removed 6 bases from V and 6 bases from J, with 14 bases in between. CDR3 length: 14 residues. The CDR3 region is CASSVQSGSGELFF. The CDR3 nucleotides read TGTGCCAGCAGCGTACAGAGTGGGTCCGGGGAGCTGTTTTTT.

This clonotype appeared many times. The rearrangement links TRBV20-1 to TRBJ1-1, with a weak D call TRBD1 (5 bases). Germline CDR1 is DFQATT and CDR2 is SNEGSKA (reference sequence). The CDR3 loop spans 14 amino acids. Trimming removed 3 bases from V and 10 bases from J, with 21 bases in between. The CDR3 sequence is CSARGGEGSLVAFF. The CDR3 DNA reads TGCAGTGCTAGGGGGGGTGAGGGCTCCCTAGTAGCTTTCTTT.

V gene TRBV20-1 combines with J gene TRBJ2-3; tentatively, D is TRBD2 (8 bases). Germline CDR1 is DFQATT and CDR2 is SNEGSKA (reference sequence). The CDR3 totals 14 residues. V lost 1 base to trimming and J lost 11 bases, with 19 bases between them. CDR3: CSARAGGGLYVQYF. CDR3 nucleotides: TGCAGTGCTAGAGCGGGAGGGGGCTTATACGTGCAGTATTTT.

The table lists this clonotype with a few counts. J is TRBJ2-7 and V is TRBV5-5; no reliable D call. CDR1 and CDR2 from the germline V gene are SGHKS and YYEKEE (reference sequence). The ends were cut back, 2 bases at V and 5 bases at J, with 5 bases in the middle. This CDR3 has 11 amino acids. The CDR3 DNA reads as TGTGCCAGCAGCTTTCGGGACGAGCAGTACGTC. It yields the protein CASSFRDEQYV.

This rearrangement joins TRBV19 to TRBJ1-2; D is possibly TRBD1 (5 bases). The CDR3 extends over 14 amino acids. The germline CDR1 and CDR2 sequences are LNHDA and SQIVND (reference sequence). V lost 6 bases and J 7 bases, leaving 18 bases between the germline ends. The CDR3 DNA follows: TGTGCCAGTAGCTACGCCCGGACATCCCCTGGCTACACCTTC. Protein: CASSYARTSPGYTF.

This rearrangement joins TRBV20-1 to TRBJ1-5, with 7 bases identical to TRBD1. The germline CDR1 and CDR2 sequences are DFQATT and SNEGSKA (reference sequence). The V segment lost 3 bases and the J segment 7 bases; nucleotides outside the gene matches: 9. The CDR3 length is 14 residues. The chain's CDR3 is CSARDRYLRQPQHF. The CDR3 DNA reads as TGCAGTGCTAGGGACAGGTATTTGAGACAGCCCCAGCATTTT.

This chain connects TRBV12-3 or TRBV12-4 to TRBJ1-1; 10 bases align to TRBD1. After removal of 6 bases from V and 1 base from J, the junction contained 8 bases not matched to a gene. The CDR3 runs to 16 residues. CDR3 coding DNA: TGTGCCAGCAGGATGGACAGGGGGAATCGGAACACTGAAGCTTTCTTT. This sequence encodes CASRMDRGNRNTEAFF.

The chain is built from TRBV6-5 and TRBJ1-1, with TRBD1 matching 7 bases. V shed 4 bases and J 4 bases; nucleotides not matched to a gene: 15. Germline CDR1 MNHEY, CDR2 SVGAGI. The CDR3 covers 17 residues. This chain's CDR3 is CASSSQIWTGGVTEAFF. The CDR3 nucleotides read TGTGCCAGCAGTTCTCAAATCTGGACAGGAGGGGTCACTGAAGCTTTCTTT.

The chain joins TRBV2 to TRBJ1-2; perhaps TRBD1 as D (5 bases). The CDR3 is made up of 12 amino acids. Germline V CDR1 and CDR2: SNHLY, FYNNEI. V lost 2 bases to trimming and J lost 13 bases, with 14 bases between them. The chain's CDR3 is CASSESGGACTF. CDR3 bases: TGTGCCAGCAGTGAAAGCGGCGGGGCATGCACCTTC. Complete variable domain (other parts from reference TRBV2 and TRBJ1-2): EPEVTQTPSHQVTQMGQEVILRCVPISNHLYFYWYRQILGQKVEFLVSFYNNEISEKSEIFDDQFSVERPDGSNFTLKIRSTKLEDSAMYFCASSESGGACTFGSGTRLTVV.

The chain carries TRBV12-3 or TRBV12-4 and TRBJ1-1; 8 nucleotides agree with TRBD1. Unmatched junction bases numbered 6, after V lost 7 bases and J lost 5 bases. The CDR3 consists of 13 residues. CDR3 residues: CASTIGTGTEAFF. In nucleotides, the CDR3 is TGTGCCAGCACCATAGGGACAGGTACTGAAGCTTTCTTT.

This clonotype was detected only a few times. The chain couples TRBV5-1 to TRBJ2-3, with 12 bases identical to TRBD2. V lost 0 bases to trimming and J lost 4 bases; unmatched junction nucleotides: 9. The CDR3 extends over 18 amino acids. CDR1 SGHRS and CDR2 YFSETQ come from the germline V gene. The CDR3 sequence: CASSLAGLAGGLADTQYF. The DNA for the CDR3 is TGCGCCAGCAGCTTGGCCGGGCTAGCGGGGGGGCTTGCAGATACGCAGTATTTT.

This chain connects TRBV7-9 to TRBJ2-5; 10 bases match TRBD2. Losses at the gene ends were 4 bases for V and 2 bases for J; bases not matched to a gene: 4. The length of the CDR3 is 15 residues. Germline CDR1 is SEHNR and CDR2 is FQNEAQ (reference sequence). This CDR3 is CASSWSGGGQETQYF. CDR3 nucleotides: TGTGCCAGCAGCTGGAGCGGGGGGGGACAAGAGACCCAGTACTTC.

This sequence joins TRBV18 and TRBJ1-3; the match to TRBD1 covers 7 bases. Germline V lookup: CDR1 KGHSH, CDR2 LQKENI. Losses at the gene ends were 6 bases for V and 8 bases for J; bases not matched to a gene: 10. The CDR3 loop spans 14 amino acids. The CDR3: CASSPPGQSHTIYF. DNA of the CDR3: TGTGCCAGCTCGCCTCCGGGACAGTCCCACACCATATATTTT.

This clonotype was found a few times. The chain employs TRBV19 and TRBJ2-4; D not resolved. Germline V CDR1 and CDR2: LNHDA, SQIVND (reference sequence). The CDR3 sequence is 11 residues long. V lost 6 bases, J lost 7 bases, and 7 bases lay in between. This CDR3 is CASRRANIQYF. CDR3 bases: TGTGCCAGTAGAAGGGCGAACATTCAGTACTTC. Drawing the rest from reference TRBV19 and TRBJ2-4, the complete variable domain is DGGITQSPKYLFRKEGQNVTLSCEQNLNHDAMYWYRQDPGQGLRLIYYSQIVNDFQKGDIAEGYSVSREKKESFPLTVTSAQKNPTAFYLCASRRANIQYFGAGTRLSVL.

This clonotype was recorded a few times. The chain employs TRBV6-2 or TRBV6-3 and TRBJ2-3; D not resolved. CDR3 length: 16 residues. The germline V gene has CDR1 MNHEY and CDR2 SVGEGT. V gave up 4 bases and J gave up 5 bases, with 19 bases separating them. The CDR3 region is CASSFSSGRRRDTQYF. The CDR3 bases are TGTGCCAGCAGTTTCTCGTCGGGCAGGCGACGAGATACGCAGTATTTT.

There are a few counts of this clonotype. The chain joins TRBV6-5 to TRBJ2-5, with D unresolved. The germline V and J ends were trimmed by 6 bases and 8 bases, with 16 bases remaining between them. CDR3 size: 13 residues. CDR1 is MNHEY and CDR2 is SVGAGI in the germline V gene. For the CDR3, the DNA is TGTGCCAGCAGAGCAGCCGGCATCGATACCCAGTACTTC. This codes for CASRAAGIDTQYF.